The next 8 T cell receptor beta chains were all read from a single sample in a study of blood T cells in healthy people across ages. Next came a second PCR, run for about 6 to 12 cycles, which used a sample-barcoded 5' primer along with a J-beta primer mix. TCRdb analysed the 5' RACE reads with MiXCR anew, one entry per CDR3 protein. Of about 970,000 distinct CDR3 sequences detected, roughly half appear once; the ten largest clones hold roughly a fifth. The specimen was blood. The receptors were gathered from a woman aged 55-69 years in good health.

This clonotype was observed a few times. V usage is TRBV20-1 and J usage is TRBJ2-1; maybe TRBD1 (6 bases). Between the trimmed V and J ends, which lost 4 bases and 2 bases, there was a span of 15 bases. CDR1 DFQATT and CDR2 SNEGSKA come from the germline V gene (reference sequence). The CDR3 runs 15 residues. Here the CDR3 DNA reads TGCAGTGCTACCTCAACAGGGCGCGCCTACAATGAGCAGTTCTTC. Encoded protein: CSATSTGRAYNEQFF.

The chain is built from TRBV29-1 and TRBJ2-5; 7 positions match TRBD1. Per the germline V gene, CDR1 is SQVTM and CDR2 is ANQGSEA. With 7 bases clipped from V and 4 bases from J, the junction kept 9 bases outside the gene matches. This CDR3 is 13 amino acids long. CDR3 amino acids: CSGVEGAGETQYF. The CDR3 region has the DNA TGCAGCGGCGTAGAGGGGGCGGGAGAGACCCAGTACTTC.

V and J are TRBV3-1 and TRBJ2-3; D is unresolved. Germline V gene data show CDR1 as LGHDT and CDR2 as YNNKEL (reference sequence). The CDR3 spans 17 residues. V lost 6 bases and J 3 bases, leaving 22 bases between the germline ends. Here the CDR3 reads CASSLWEAPSSTDTQYF. CDR3 coding DNA: TGTGCCAGCAGTCTATGGGAAGCACCTTCATCGACAGATACGCAGTATTTT.

The chain is built from TRBV3-1 and TRBJ2-1; the D call may be TRBD1 or TRBD2 (5 bases each). Trimming removed 1 base at V and 6 bases at J, with 10 bases between. The CDR3 spans 14 residues. The V gene's germline CDR1 is LGHDT and CDR2 YNNKEL (reference sequence). CDR3 residues: CASSQVPRGNEQFF. The CDR3, as DNA: TGTGCCAGCAGCCAAGTCCCGAGGGGCAATGAGCAGTTCTTC.

In DNA form, the CDR3 reads TGTGCCAGCAGCCCCCGGGGGGGGAGCACAGATACGCAGTATTTT. It codes for CASSPRGGSTDTQYF. The rearrangement links TRBV7-9 to TRBJ2-3, with 8 bases matching TRBD2. The CDR3 is 15 amino acids. Per germline, CDR1 SEHNR and CDR2 FQNEAQ (reference sequence). Trimming at V came to 5 bases and at J to 0 bases, leaving 4 bases not matched to a gene.

This clonotype turned up a few times. This chain uses TRBV7-8 with TRBJ2-7; D might be TRBD2 (6 bases). The CDR3 length is 14 residues. The germline CDR1 and CDR2 sequences are SGHVS and FQNEAQ. V was cut by 3 bases and J by 6 bases, with 15 bases left in between. The CDR3 DNA sequence: TGTGCCAGCAGCTTCCCCGGGACTCAGGTCGAGCAGTACTTC. This encodes CASSFPGTQVEQYF.

The CDR3 loop reads CASSTLDSPLHF. The CDR3 nucleotides are TGTGCCAGCTCTACGTTAGATTCACCCCTCCACTTT. V and J are TRBV18 and TRBJ1-6; no clear D. The V and J ends lost 6 bases and 8 bases respectively, with 8 bases between them. Looked up from germline, CDR1 is KGHSH and CDR2 is LQKENI. The CDR3 length is 12 residues.

The chain has TRBV6-1 and TRBJ2-4; D is uncertain. This CDR3 spans 12 amino acids. V lost 6 bases and J lost 8, with 11 bases in between. Germline V gives CDR1 MNHNS, CDR2 SASEGT. The CDR3 protein is CASRRIDDIQYF. In nucleotides, the CDR3 is TGTGCCAGCAGAAGAATAGACGACATTCAGTACTTC.